This entry is about one TCR beta chain. Its specificity is not known. This sample was included in a study of molecular identifiers for immune sequencing clone quantification. About the study: Four of five splits of RNA from about 20,000 or 100,000 naive CD8 cells were sequenced in replicates. Study-level findings and limits: Identical TCR molecules that share a barcode could lead to an underestimation of highly expanded clone sizes.

Libraries of bulk TCR were made by previously described methods (with listed TCR primers). One entry per CDR3 protein results from TCRdb running MiXCR on the PCR reads. The sample has 80,000 to 95,000 distinct CDR3 sequences; about 20% are singletons. From germline, CDR1 is SEHNR and CDR2 FQNEAQ (reference sequence). V lost 5 bases and J 7 bases, leaving 11 bases between the germline ends. The CDR3 is 12 amino acids. V usage is TRBV7-9 and J usage is TRBJ1-2, with a tentative D call TRBD1 (6 bases). This TCR came from a human donor in good health. Some libraries in this study had Jurkat cell RNA spiked in. Sequencing input: naive CD8+ T cells from blood, with Jurkat cell RNA spiked in. Subset: FACS-sorted CD8+CD4-CCR7+CD45RA+ naive T cells. The CDR3 reads CASSLGTSGYTF. The CDR3 DNA is TGTGCCAGCAGCCTCGGGACATCTGGCTACACCTTC.